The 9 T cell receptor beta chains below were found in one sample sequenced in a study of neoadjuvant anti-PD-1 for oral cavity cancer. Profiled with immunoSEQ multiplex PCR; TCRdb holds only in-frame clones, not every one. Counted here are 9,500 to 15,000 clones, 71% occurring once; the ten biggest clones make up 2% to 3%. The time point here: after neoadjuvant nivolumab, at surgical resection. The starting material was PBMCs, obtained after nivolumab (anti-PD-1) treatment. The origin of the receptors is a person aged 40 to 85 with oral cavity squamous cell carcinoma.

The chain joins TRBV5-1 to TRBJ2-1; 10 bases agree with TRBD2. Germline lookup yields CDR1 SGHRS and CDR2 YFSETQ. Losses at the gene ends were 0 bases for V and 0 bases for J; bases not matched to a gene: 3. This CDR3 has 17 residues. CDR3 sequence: CASSLAGLAASYNEQFF. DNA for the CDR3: TGCGCCAGCAGCTTGGCTGGACTAGCGGCCTCCTACAATGAGCAGTTCTTC.

The DNA of the CDR3 is TGCAGCGTTGAAGATAGGGGGCCCGAGCAGTACTTC. Translation: CSVEDRGPEQYF. The chain links TRBV29-1 to TRBJ2-7; 7 nucleotides line up with TRBD1. Germline loops: CDR1 SQVTM, CDR2 ANQGSEA. V gave up 0 bases and J gave up 6 bases; unmatched junction bases: 2. CDR3 size: 12 residues.

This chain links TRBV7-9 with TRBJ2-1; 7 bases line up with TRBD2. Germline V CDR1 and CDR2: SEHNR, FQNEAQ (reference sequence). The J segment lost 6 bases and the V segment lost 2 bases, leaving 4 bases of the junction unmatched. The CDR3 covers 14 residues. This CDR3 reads CASSLFAGANEQFF. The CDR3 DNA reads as TGTGCCAGCAGCTTATTTGCGGGAGCCAATGAGCAGTTCTTC.

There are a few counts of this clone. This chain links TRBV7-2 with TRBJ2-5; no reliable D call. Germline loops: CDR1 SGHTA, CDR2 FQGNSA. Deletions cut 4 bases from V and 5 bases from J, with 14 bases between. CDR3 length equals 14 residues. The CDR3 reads CASSSPTTKETQYF. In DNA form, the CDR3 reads TGTGCCAGCAGCTCCCCCACTACCAAGGAGACCCAGTACTTC.

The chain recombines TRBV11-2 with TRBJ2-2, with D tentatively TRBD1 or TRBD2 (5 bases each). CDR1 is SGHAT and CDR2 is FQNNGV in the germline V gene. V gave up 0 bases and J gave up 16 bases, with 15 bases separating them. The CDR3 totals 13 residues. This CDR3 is CASSLEGPGVTFF. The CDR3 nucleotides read TGTGCCAGCAGCTTAGAGGGACCCGGGGTGACGTTTTTT.

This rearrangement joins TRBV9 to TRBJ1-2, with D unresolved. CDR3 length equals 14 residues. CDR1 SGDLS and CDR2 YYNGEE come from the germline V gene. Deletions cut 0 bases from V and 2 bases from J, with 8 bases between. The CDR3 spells CASSVAQLNYGYTF. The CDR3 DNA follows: TGTGCCAGCAGCGTAGCACAGCTGAACTATGGCTACACCTTC.

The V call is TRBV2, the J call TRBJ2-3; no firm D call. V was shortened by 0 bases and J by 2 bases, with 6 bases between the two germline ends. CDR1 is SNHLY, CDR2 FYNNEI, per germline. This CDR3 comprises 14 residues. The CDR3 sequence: CASSEARITDTQYF. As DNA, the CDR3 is TGTGCCAGCAGTGAAGCGCGAATCACAGATACGCAGTATTTT.

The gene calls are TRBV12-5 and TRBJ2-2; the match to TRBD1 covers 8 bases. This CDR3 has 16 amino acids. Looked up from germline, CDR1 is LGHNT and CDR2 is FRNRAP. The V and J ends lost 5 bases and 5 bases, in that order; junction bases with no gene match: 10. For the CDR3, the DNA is TGTGCTAGTGGTCCCCGGGCAGGGGGCTGGACCGGGGAGCTGTTTTTT. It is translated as CASGPRAGGWTGELFF.

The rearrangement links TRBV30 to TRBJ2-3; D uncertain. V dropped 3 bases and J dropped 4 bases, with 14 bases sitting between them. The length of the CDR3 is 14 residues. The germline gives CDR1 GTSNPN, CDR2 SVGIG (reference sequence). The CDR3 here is CAWRSGYRADTQYF. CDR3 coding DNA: TGTGCCTGGAGGTCGGGCTACCGCGCAGATACGCAGTATTTT.